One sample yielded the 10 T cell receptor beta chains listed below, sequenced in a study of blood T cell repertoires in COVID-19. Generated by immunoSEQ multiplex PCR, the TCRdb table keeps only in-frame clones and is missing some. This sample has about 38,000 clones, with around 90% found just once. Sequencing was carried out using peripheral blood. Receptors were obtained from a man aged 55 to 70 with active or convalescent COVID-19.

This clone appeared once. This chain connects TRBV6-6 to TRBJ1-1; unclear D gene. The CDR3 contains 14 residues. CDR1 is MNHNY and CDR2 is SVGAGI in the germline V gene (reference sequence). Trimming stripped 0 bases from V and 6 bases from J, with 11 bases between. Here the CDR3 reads CASSYSFRSPEAFF. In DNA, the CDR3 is TGTGCCAGCAGTTACTCCTTCAGATCTCCTGAAGCTTTCTTT.

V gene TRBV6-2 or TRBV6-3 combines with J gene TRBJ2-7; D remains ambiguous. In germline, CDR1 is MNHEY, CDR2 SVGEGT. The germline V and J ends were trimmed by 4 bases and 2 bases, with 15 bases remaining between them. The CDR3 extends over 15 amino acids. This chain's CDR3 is CASSFFSERAYEQYF. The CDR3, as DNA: TGTGCCAGCAGTTTCTTCAGCGAGCGAGCCTACGAGCAGTACTTC.

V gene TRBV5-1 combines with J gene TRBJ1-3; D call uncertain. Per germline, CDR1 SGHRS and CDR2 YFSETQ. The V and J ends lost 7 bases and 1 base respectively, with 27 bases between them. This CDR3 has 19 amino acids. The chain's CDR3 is CASSNTGLNSGMSGNTIYF. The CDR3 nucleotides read TGCGCCAGCTCCAATACGGGTCTTAATTCCGGGATGTCTGGAAACACCATATATTTT.

CDR3: CASSTLLGGSYNEQFF. CDR3 coding DNA: TGTGCCAGCTCAACCCTACTAGGTGGCTCCTACAATGAGCAGTTCTTC. This chain connects TRBV18 to TRBJ2-1; perhaps TRBD2 as D (5 bases). Germline V gene lookup returns CDR1 KGHSH and CDR2 LQKENI. The V end lost 5 bases, the J end lost 0 bases, and 14 bases lay between the germline ends. The CDR3 spans 16 residues.

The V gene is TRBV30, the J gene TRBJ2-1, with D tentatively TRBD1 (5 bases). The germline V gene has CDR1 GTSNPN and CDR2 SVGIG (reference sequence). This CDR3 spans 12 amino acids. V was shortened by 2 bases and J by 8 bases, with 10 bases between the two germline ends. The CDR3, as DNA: TGTGCCTGGAGTCAGCAGGGCTATGAGCAGTTCTTC. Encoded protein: CAWSQQGYEQFF. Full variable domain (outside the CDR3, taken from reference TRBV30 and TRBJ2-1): SQTIHQWPATLVQPVGSPLSLECTVEGTSNPNLYWYRQAAGRGLQLLFYSVGIGQISSEVPQNLSASRPQDRQFILSSKKLLLSDSGFYLCAWSQQGYEQFFGPGTRLTVL.

In DNA form, the CDR3 reads TGCGCCAGCAGTCCCCGGGACAGGGGGCGAACCGGGGAGCTGTTTTTT. Protein product: CASSPRDRGRTGELFF. V and J are TRBV10-2 and TRBJ2-2; 12 bases fit TRBD1. The CDR3 totals 16 residues. Germline CDR1 reads WSHSY; CDR2 reads SAAADI. J was trimmed by 5 bases and V by 5 bases; bases with no gene match: 6.

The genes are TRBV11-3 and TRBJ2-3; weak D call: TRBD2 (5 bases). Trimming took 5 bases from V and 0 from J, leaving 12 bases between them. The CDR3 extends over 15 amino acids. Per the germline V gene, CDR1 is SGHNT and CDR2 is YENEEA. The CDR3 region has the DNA TGTGCCAGCAGCCCCGGACTGAAAAGCACAGATACGCAGTATTTT. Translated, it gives CASSPGLKSTDTQYF.

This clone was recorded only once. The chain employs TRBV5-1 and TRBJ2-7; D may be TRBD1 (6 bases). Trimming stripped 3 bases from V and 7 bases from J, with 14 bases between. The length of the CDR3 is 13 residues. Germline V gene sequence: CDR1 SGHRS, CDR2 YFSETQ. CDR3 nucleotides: TGCGCCAGCAGCTCCTTGACAGGACGGGAGCAGTACTTC. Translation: CASSSLTGREQYF.

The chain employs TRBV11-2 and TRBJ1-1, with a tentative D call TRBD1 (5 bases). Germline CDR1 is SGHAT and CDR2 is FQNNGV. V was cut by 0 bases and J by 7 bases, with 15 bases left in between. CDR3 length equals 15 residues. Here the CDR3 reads CASSLDFRGTGEAFF. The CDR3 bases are TGTGCCAGCAGCTTAGATTTCCGGGGGACGGGTGAAGCTTTCTTT.

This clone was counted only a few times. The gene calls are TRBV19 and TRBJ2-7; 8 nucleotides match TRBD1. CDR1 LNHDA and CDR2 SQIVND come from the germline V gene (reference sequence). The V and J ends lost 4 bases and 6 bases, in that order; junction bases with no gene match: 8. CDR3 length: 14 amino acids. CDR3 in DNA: TGTGCCAGTAGTACAAGGACAGGGAGCCTCGAGCAGTACTTC. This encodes CASSTRTGSLEQYF.